This T cell receptor beta chain was identified during a study of cytomegalovirus exposure and HLA in healthy donors. Findings of the study overall: In a later analysis, TCR beta V- and J-gene trimming showed a link to a missense DCLRE1C variant. Being productive about 87% or about 30% of the time was typical of most TCR beta V segments in an earlier analysis.

This CDR3 has 15 residues. The germline V gene encodes CDR1 KGHSH and CDR2 LQKENI. Trimming cost V 3 bases and J 6 bases; bases outside gene matches: 9. As regards this clone: The antigen remains unidentified.

60 Vbeta and 13 Jbeta primers were used in PCR. TCRdb's table, derived via immunoSEQ multiplex PCR, lists solely in-frame clones and lacks some. This table has about 130,000 clones, 60% to 75% appearing once. The chain carries TRBV18 and TRBJ1-2; 8 bases are a match to TRBD1. Sequencing was carried out using PBMCs. This TCR derives from a woman in her fifties or sixties in good health and CMV-seropositive. The CDR3 loop is CASSPFTGGRDGYTF. In DNA, the CDR3 is TGTGCCAGCTCACCGTTCACAGGGGGAAGAGATGGCTACACCTTC.